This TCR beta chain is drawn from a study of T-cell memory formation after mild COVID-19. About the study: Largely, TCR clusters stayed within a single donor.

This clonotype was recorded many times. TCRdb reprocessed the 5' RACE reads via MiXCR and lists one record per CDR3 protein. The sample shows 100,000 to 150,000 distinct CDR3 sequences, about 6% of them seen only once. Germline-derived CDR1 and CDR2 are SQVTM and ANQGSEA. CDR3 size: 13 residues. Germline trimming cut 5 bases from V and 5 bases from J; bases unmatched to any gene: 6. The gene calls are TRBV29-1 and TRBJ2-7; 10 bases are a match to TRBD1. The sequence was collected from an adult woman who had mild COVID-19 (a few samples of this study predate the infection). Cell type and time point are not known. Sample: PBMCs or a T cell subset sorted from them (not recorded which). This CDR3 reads CSVYGTGVHEQYF. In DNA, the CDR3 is TGCAGCGTTTACGGGACAGGGGTCCACGAGCAGTACTTC.